This TCR beta chain was documented in a study of blood T cells in healthy people across ages. The authors ran a second PCR of roughly 6 to 12 cycles using a sample-barcoded 5' primer and a J-beta primer mix. TCRdb called the 5' RACE reads again in MiXCR, with one record for every CDR3 protein. The sample lists approximately 690,000 distinct CDR3 sequences; roughly 58% were seen once. Of note for this clonotype: Antigen specificity is unknown.

The ends lost 4 bases at V and 1 base at J; junction bases unmatched: 2. This CDR3 region has 15 residues. CDR1 is LGHDT and CDR2 is YNNKEL in the germline V gene (reference sequence). Study-level points and caveats: Estimates drawn from one million T cells were deemed to understate diversity.

The V gene is TRBV3-1, the J gene TRBJ1-1, with TRBD1 matching over 11 bases. Sequencing was performed on blood. The clonotype was recovered from a man in his 60s in good health. The CDR3 is CASSPGQGANTEAFF. The CDR3 DNA reads as TGTGCCAGCAGCCCAGGACAGGGGGCGAACACTGAAGCTTTCTTT.